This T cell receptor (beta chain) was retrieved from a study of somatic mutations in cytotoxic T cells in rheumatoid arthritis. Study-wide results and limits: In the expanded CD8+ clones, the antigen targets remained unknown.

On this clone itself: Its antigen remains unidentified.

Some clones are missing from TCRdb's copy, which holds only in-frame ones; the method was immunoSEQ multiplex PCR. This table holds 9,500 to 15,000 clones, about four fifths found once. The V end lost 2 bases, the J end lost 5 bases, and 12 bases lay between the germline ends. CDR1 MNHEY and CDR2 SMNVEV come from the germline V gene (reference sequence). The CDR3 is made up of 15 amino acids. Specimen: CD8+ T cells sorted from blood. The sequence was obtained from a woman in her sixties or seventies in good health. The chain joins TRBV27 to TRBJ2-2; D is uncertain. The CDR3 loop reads CASSLGSGWTGELFF. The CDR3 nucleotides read TGTGCCAGCAGTTTAGGTTCGGGTTGGACCGGGGAGCTGTTTTTT.